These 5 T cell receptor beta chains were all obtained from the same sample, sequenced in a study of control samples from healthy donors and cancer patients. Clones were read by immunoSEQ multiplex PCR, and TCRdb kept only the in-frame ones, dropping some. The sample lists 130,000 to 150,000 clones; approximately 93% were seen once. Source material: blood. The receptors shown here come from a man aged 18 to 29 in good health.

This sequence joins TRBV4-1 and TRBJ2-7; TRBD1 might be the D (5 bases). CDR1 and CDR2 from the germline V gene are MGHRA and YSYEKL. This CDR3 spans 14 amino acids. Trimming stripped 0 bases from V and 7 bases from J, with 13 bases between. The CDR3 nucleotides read TGCGCCAGCAGCCAAGAGCCCAGGGTTTTTGAGCAGTACTTC. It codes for CASSQEPRVFEQYF.

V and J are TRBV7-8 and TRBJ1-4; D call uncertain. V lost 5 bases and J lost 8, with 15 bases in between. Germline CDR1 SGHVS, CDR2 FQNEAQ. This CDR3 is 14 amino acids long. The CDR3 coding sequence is TGTGCCAGCAGCCTAGGACTGATTCCCGAAAAACTGTTTTTT. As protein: CASSLGLIPEKLFF.

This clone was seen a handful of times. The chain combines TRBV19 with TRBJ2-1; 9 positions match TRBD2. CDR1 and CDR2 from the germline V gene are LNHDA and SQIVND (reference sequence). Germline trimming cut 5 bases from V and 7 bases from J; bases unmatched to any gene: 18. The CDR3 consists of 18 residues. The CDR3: CASSPFNGPGLARNEQFF. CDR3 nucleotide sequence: TGTGCCAGTAGTCCATTCAACGGACCGGGACTAGCTAGGAATGAGCAGTTCTTC.

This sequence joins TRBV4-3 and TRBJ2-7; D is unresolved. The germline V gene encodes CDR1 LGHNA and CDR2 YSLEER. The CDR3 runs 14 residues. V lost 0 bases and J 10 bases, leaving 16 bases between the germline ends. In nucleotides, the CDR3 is TGCGCCAGCAGCCAAGATATTGTTCCGGCGGAACAGTACTTC. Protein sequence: CASSQDIVPAEQYF.

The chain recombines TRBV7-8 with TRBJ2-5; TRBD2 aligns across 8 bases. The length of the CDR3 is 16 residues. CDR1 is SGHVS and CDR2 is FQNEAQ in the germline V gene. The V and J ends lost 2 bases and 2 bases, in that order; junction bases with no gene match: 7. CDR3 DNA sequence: TGTGCCAGCAGCTTATTGACGGCGGGGGGACAAGAGACCCAGTACTTC. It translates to CASSLLTAGGQETQYF.